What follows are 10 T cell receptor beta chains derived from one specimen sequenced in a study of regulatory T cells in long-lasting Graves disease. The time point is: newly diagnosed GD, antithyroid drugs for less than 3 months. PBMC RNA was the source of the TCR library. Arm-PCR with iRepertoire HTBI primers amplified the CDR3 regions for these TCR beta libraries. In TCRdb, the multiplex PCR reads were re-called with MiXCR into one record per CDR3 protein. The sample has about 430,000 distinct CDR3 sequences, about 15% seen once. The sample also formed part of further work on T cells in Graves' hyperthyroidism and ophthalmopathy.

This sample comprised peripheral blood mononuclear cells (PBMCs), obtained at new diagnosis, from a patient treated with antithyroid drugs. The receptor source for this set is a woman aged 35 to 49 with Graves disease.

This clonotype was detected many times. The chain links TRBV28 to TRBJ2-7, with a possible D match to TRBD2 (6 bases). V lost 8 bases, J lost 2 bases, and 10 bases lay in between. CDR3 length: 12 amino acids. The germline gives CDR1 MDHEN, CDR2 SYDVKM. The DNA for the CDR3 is TGTGCCAGCGGGGGGAAGACCTACGAGCAGTACTTC. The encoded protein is CASGGKTYEQYF.

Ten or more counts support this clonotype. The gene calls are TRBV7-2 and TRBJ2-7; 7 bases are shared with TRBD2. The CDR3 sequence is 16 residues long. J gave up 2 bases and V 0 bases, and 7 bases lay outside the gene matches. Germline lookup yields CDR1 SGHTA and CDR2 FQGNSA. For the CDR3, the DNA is TGTGCCAGCAGCTTAGCGCTGGGGGGGACTGCCTACGAGCAGTACTTC. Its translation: CASSLALGGTAYEQYF.

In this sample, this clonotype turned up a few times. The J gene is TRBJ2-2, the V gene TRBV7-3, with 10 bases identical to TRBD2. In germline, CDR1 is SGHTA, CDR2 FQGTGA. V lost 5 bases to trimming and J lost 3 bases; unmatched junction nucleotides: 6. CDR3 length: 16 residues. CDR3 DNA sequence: TGTGCCAGCAGCCCCGGACTAGCGGCTGACACCGGGGAGCTGTTTTTT. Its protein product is CASSPGLAADTGELFF.

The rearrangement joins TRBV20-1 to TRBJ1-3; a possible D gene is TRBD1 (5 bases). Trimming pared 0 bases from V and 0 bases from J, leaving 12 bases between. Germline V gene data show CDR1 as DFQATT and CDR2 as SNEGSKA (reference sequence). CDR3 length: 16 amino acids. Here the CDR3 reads CSARDWGEHSGNTIYF. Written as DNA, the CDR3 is TGCAGTGCTAGAGATTGGGGCGAGCACTCTGGAAACACCATATATTTT.

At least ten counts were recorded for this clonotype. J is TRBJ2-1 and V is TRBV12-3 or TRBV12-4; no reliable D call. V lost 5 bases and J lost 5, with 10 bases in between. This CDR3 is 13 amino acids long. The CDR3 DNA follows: TGTGCCAGCAGTCACCTCACCGACAATGAGCAGTTCTTC. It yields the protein CASSHLTDNEQFF.

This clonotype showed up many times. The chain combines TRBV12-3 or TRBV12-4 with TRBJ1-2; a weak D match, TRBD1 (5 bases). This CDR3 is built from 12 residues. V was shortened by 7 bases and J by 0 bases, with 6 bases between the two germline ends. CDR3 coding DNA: TGTGCCAGCATGGGGCCTAACTATGGCTACACCTTC. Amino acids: CASMGPNYGYTF.

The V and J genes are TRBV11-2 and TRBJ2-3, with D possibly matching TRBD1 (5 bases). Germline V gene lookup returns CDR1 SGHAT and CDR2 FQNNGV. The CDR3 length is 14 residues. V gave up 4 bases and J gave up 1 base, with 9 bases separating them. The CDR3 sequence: CASSYQTGTDTQYF. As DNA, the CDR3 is TGTGCCAGCAGCTACCAGACAGGCACAGATACGCAGTATTTT.

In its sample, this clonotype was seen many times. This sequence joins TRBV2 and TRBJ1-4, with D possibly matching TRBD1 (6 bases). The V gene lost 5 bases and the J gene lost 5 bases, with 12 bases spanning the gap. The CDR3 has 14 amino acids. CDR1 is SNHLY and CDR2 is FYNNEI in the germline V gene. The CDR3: CASSLQGTNEKLFF. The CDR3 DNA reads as TGTGCCAGCAGTCTACAGGGCACGAATGAAAAACTGTTTTTT.

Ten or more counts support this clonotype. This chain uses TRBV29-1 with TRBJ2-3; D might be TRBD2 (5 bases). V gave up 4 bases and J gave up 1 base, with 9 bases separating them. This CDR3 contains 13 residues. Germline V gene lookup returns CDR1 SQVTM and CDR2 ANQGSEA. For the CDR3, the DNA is TGCAGCGTTGGTGGGAGAGGCACAGATACGCAGTATTTT. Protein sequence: CSVGGRGTDTQYF.

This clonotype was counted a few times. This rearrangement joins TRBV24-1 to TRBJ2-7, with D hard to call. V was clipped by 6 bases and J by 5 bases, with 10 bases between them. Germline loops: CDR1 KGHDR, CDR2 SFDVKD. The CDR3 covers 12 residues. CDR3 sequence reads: CATSWSGDEQYF. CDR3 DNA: TGTGCCACCAGTTGGTCGGGCGACGAGCAGTACTTC.